The next 22 T cell receptor beta chains were all read from a single sample in a study of cytomegalovirus exposure and HLA in healthy donors. The PCR made use of 60 Vbeta and 13 Jbeta primers. Data came from immunoSEQ multiplex PCR; TCRdb stores just in-frame clones and leaves some out. The sample includes 150,000 to 200,000 clones, roughly 79% of them seen just once. The sequenced sample was PBMCs. Receptors were obtained from a man under 40 in good health and CMV-seronegative.

The gene calls are TRBV5-8 and TRBJ1-5, with D possibly TRBD1 on 5 matching bases. Trimming shortened V by 2 bases and J by 6 bases, and 12 bases separated the two germline ends. This CDR3 spans 14 amino acids. The V gene's germline CDR1 is SGHTS and CDR2 YDEGEE. CDR3 DNA sequence: TGTGCCAGCAGCTTAACTCAGGGAGGTCAGCCCCAGCATTTT. Residues: CASSLTQGGQPQHF.

This sequence joins TRBV5-1 and TRBJ2-7; 9 nucleotides agree with TRBD1. CDR1 and CDR2 from the germline V gene are SGHRS and YFSETQ. After removal of 8 bases from V and 7 bases from J, the junction contained 16 bases not matched to a gene. The CDR3 sequence is 15 residues long. The CDR3 DNA is TGCGCCAGTACCGAAACGGGACAGGGCCCTCAGGAGCAGTACTTC. Translated: CASTETGQGPQEQYF.

The chain links TRBV6-6 to TRBJ2-1, with unresolved D. This CDR3 spans 16 amino acids. Trimming took off 0 bases at V and 0 bases at J, with 9 bases between the two ends. Germline V CDR1 and CDR2: MNHNY, SVGAGI (reference sequence). This chain's CDR3 is CASSYSLEASYNEQFF. The DNA of the CDR3 is TGTGCCAGCAGTTACTCTTTAGAGGCCTCCTACAATGAGCAGTTCTTC.

The J gene is TRBJ2-1, the V gene TRBV28; 7 bases fit TRBD2. The CDR3 spans 16 residues. Trimming at V came to 5 bases and at J to 5 bases, leaving 12 bases not matched to a gene. Germline CDR1 is MDHEN and CDR2 is SYDVKM. CDR3 sequence: CASSVRTRVVHNEQFF. The CDR3 region has the DNA TGTGCCAGCAGTGTCCGGACTAGAGTGGTCCACAATGAGCAGTTCTTC.

The V gene is TRBV28, the J gene TRBJ1-2, with TRBD1 as a possible D gene (6 bases). CDR3 length: 12 amino acids. V lost 3 bases to trimming and J lost 6 bases, with 8 bases between them. Germline CDR1 is MDHEN and CDR2 is SYDVKM. CDR3 in amino acids: CASSLSGDGYTF. CDR3 bases: TGTGCCAGCAGTTTGTCAGGGGATGGCTACACCTTC.

This clone was observed once. CDR3 in DNA: TGTGCCATCAGTGCTGGGGCAGGGCAAGAGACCCAGTACTTC. Translating gives CAISAGAGQETQYF. The chain has TRBV10-3 and TRBJ2-5; D is perhaps TRBD1 (5 bases). CDR1 ENHRY and CDR2 SYGVKD come from the germline V gene. Trimming cost V 4 bases and J 2 bases, with 11 bases left between them. CDR3 length: 14 amino acids.

The chain links TRBV5-1 to TRBJ1-3, with TRBD1 matching over 9 bases. The CDR3 runs 16 residues. The V and J ends lost 3 bases and 0 bases, in that order; junction bases with no gene match: 4. Germline CDR1 SGHRS, CDR2 YFSETQ. CDR3 protein: CASSSGQGSSGNTIYF. The CDR3 DNA follows: TGCGCCAGCAGCTCCGGACAGGGGAGCTCTGGAAACACCATATATTTT.

J is TRBJ1-2 and V is TRBV4-2; D not certain. CDR1 is LGHNA and CDR2 is YNFKEQ in the germline V gene. The CDR3 runs to 15 residues. Trimming took off 0 bases at V and 8 bases at J, with 16 bases between the two ends. As DNA, the CDR3 is TGTGCCAGCAGCCAAGAGAAGGGCGGGGAGGTCGGCTACACCTTC. Its protein product is CASSQEKGGEVGYTF.

This chain links TRBV6-5 with TRBJ2-7, with TRBD1 matching over 9 bases. CDR3 length: 13 residues. In germline, CDR1 is MNHEY, CDR2 SVGAGI. The V and J ends lost 6 bases and 3 bases, in that order; junction bases with no gene match: 3. This CDR3 is CASRGTGFYEQYF. CDR3 coding DNA: TGTGCCAGCAGGGGGACAGGGTTCTACGAGCAGTACTTC.

The chain couples TRBV28 to TRBJ2-1, with 7 bases fitting TRBD2. J gave up 0 bases and V 6 bases, and 5 bases lay outside the gene matches. Germline CDR1 is MDHEN and CDR2 is SYDVKM. The CDR3 extends over 15 amino acids. The CDR3, as DNA: TGTGCCAGCAGCCCCGCGGGGGACTCCTACAATGAGCAGTTCTTC. It encodes CASSPAGDSYNEQFF.

V gene TRBV28 combines with J gene TRBJ2-1; D is possibly TRBD1 (5 bases). V shed 2 bases and J shed 0 bases, with 8 bases lying between them. CDR1 MDHEN and CDR2 SYDVKM come from the germline V gene. The CDR3 consists of 15 residues. In DNA, the CDR3 is TGTGCCAGCAGTTTAGACAGCCTCTCCTACAATGAGCAGTTCTTC. Amino acid sequence: CASSLDSLSYNEQFF.

DNA of the CDR3: TGCGCCAGCAGGTTTGTGCCGAGCACCGGGGAGCTGTTTTTT. Translation: CASRFVPSTGELFF. This chain connects TRBV5-1 to TRBJ2-2, with unresolved D. CDR1 is SGHRS, CDR2 YFSETQ, per germline. The CDR3 totals 14 residues. The V and J ends lost 5 bases and 4 bases respectively, with 12 bases between them.

The chain has TRBV11-3 and TRBJ1-2; TRBD1 is a possible D gene (5 bases). This CDR3 contains 14 residues. Looked up from germline, CDR1 is SGHNT and CDR2 is YENEEA. Trimming stripped 2 bases from V and 6 bases from J, with 13 bases between. CDR3 bases: TGTGCCAGCAGCTTATCACAGGCCGGAGATGGCTACACCTTC. Protein: CASSLSQAGDGYTF.

This clone has just one count. V gene TRBV5-5 combines with J gene TRBJ1-5, with 9 bases lining up with TRBD1. The V gene's germline CDR1 is SGHKS and CDR2 YYEKEE (reference sequence). Unmatched junction bases numbered 5, after V lost 3 bases and J lost 1 base. This CDR3 is 16 amino acids long. CDR3 sequence: CASSSTGGKSNQPQHF. The CDR3 coding sequence is TGTGCCAGCAGCTCTACAGGGGGCAAGAGCAATCAGCCCCAGCATTTT.

This clone was seen a single time. The V gene is TRBV4-1, the J gene TRBJ2-1; 11 bases fit TRBD1. Trimming cost V 1 base and J 9 bases; bases outside gene matches: 14. The V gene's germline CDR1 is MGHRA and CDR2 YSYEKL. The CDR3 runs 18 residues. CDR3 loop: CASSQALPGQGDSSEQFF. DNA of the CDR3: TGCGCCAGCAGCCAAGCCCTCCCGGGACAGGGGGACTCTAGTGAGCAGTTCTTC.

This clone was seen just once. The chain carries TRBV28 and TRBJ2-5, with unresolved D. V was clipped by 3 bases and J by 1 base, with 9 bases between them. CDR1 is MDHEN, CDR2 SYDVKM, per germline. This CDR3 contains 14 residues. As DNA, the CDR3 is TGTGCCAGCAGTTTGAGGTCGACCCAAGAGACCCAGTACTTC. Protein: CASSLRSTQETQYF.

Here the CDR3 reads CASSRQNYGYTF. CDR3 in DNA: TGTGCCAGCAGCCGACAAAACTATGGCTACACCTTC. The chain is built from TRBV27 and TRBJ1-2; no firm D call. Germline V CDR1 and CDR2: MNHEY, SMNVEV (reference sequence). Trimming shortened V by 6 bases and J by 2 bases, and 7 bases separated the two germline ends. This CDR3 is 12 amino acids long.

The rearrangement joins TRBV2 to TRBJ1-3; tentative D call: TRBD1 (6 bases). V was clipped by 5 bases and J by 2 bases, with 19 bases between them. Germline CDR1 reads SNHLY; CDR2 reads FYNNEI. The CDR3 loop spans 17 amino acids. In DNA form, the CDR3 reads TGTGCCAGCAGTTTCGTCCCCGGGGGGCAAACTGGAAACACCATATATTTT. It encodes CASSFVPGGQTGNTIYF.

This sequence joins TRBV28 and TRBJ1-5, with unresolved D. Deletions cut 5 bases from V and 2 bases from J, with 13 bases between. CDR1 and CDR2 from the germline V gene are MDHEN and SYDVKM. This CDR3 is 15 amino acids long. The CDR3, as DNA: TGTGCCAGCAGTCCGGTGGGCAAAGGCAATCAGCCCCAGCATTTT. Residues: CASSPVGKGNQPQHF.

The chain combines TRBV7-6 with TRBJ2-7, with 7 positions matching TRBD1. Germline CDR1 and CDR2: SGHVS and FNYEAQ. After removal of 5 bases from V and 2 bases from J, the junction contained 12 bases not matched to a gene. The CDR3 contains 16 residues. The CDR3 coding sequence is TGTGCCAGCAGCCCACCGGACAGGAGAGGGGCCTACGAGCAGTACTTC. As protein: CASSPPDRRGAYEQYF.

The chain joins TRBV30 to TRBJ1-2; the D is unclear. The CDR3 sequence is 14 residues long. V dropped 0 bases and J dropped 7 bases, with 15 bases sitting between them. The V gene's germline CDR1 is GTSNPN and CDR2 SVGIG (reference sequence). CDR3 loop: CAWSVLKGGGGYTF. CDR3 bases: TGTGCCTGGAGTGTACTTAAGGGAGGTGGTGGCTACACCTTC.

This clone has more than one count but fewer than ten. The chain uses TRBV28 and TRBJ1-5; TRBD1 agrees at 8 bases. V gave up 5 bases and J gave up 4 bases; unmatched junction bases: 7. The CDR3 extends over 15 amino acids. In germline, CDR1 is MDHEN, CDR2 SYDVKM. This chain's CDR3 is CASSGRDRINQPQHF. The CDR3 DNA is TGTGCCAGCAGTGGTAGGGACAGGATTAATCAGCCCCAGCATTTT.